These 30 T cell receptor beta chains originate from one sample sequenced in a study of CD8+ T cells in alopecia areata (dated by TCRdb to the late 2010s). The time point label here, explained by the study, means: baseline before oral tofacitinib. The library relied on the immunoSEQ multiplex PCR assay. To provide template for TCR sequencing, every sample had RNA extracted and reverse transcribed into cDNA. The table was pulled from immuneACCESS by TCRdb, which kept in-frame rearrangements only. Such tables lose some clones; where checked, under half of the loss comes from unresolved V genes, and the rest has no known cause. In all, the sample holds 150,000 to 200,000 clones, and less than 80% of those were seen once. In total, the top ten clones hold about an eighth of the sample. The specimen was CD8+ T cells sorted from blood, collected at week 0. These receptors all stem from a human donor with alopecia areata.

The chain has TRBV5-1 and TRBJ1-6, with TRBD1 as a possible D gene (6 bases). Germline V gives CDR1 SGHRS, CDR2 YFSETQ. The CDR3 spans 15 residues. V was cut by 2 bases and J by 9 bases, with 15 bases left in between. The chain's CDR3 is CASSFFRDKSSPLHF. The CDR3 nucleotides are TGCGCCAGCAGCTTCTTCCGGGACAAGAGTTCACCCCTCCACTTT.

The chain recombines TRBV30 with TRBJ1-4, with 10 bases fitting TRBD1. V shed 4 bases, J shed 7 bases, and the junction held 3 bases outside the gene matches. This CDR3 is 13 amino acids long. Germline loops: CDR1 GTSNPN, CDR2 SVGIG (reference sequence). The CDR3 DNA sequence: TGTGCCTGGACAGGGGACAGGGGTGAAAAACTGTTTTTT. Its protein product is CAWTGDRGEKLFF.

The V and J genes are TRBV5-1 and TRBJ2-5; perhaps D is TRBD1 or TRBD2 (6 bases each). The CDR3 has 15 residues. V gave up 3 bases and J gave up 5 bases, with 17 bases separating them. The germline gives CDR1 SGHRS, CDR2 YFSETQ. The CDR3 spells CASSSEGHVMETQYF. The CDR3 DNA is TGCGCCAGCAGCTCGGAGGGACACGTCATGGAGACCCAGTACTTC.

The CDR3 reads CSVGGAGPYGYTF. CDR3 bases: TGCAGCGTTGGGGGGGCGGGGCCCTATGGCTACACCTTC. V usage is TRBV29-1 and J usage is TRBJ1-2, with D possibly matching TRBD1 (6 bases). CDR3 size: 13 residues. Germline CDR1 reads SQVTM; CDR2 reads ANQGSEA. The V gene lost 4 bases and the J gene lost 4 bases, with 13 bases spanning the gap.

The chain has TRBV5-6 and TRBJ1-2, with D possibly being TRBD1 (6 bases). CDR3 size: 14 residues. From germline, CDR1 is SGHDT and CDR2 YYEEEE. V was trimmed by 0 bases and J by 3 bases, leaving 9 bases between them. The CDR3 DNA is TGTGCCAGCAGCTTGGGGGGGCTGGACTATGGCTACACCTTC. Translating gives CASSLGGLDYGYTF.

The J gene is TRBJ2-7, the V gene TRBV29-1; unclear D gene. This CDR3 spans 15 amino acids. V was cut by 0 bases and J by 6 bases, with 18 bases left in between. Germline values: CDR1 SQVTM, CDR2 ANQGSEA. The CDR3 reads CSVEDSFSSRAEQYF. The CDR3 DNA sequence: TGCAGCGTTGAAGACAGCTTCTCATCAAGGGCCGAGCAGTACTTC.

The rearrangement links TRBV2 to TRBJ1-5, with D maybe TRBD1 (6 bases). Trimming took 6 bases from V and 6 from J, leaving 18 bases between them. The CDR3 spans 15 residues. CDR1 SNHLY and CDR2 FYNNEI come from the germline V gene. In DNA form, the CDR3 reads TGTGCCAGCAGCGGTCGGGACACCAAGTCTCAGCCCCAGCATTTT. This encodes CASSGRDTKSQPQHF.

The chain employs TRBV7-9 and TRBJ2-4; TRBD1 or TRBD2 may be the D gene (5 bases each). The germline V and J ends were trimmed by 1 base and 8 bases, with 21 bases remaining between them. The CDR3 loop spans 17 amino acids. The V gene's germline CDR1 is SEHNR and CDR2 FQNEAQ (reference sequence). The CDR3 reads CASSLGWGSRVVDIQYF. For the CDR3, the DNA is TGTGCCAGCAGCTTAGGTTGGGGGTCGCGCGTCGTTGACATTCAGTACTTC.

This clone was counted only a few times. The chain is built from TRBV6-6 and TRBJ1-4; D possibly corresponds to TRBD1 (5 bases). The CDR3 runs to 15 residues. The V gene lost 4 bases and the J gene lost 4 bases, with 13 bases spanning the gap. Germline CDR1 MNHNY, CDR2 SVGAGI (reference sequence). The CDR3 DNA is TGTGCCAGCAGTTTCCTCCTCGGGGGTAATGAAAAACTGTTTTTT. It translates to CASSFLLGGNEKLFF.

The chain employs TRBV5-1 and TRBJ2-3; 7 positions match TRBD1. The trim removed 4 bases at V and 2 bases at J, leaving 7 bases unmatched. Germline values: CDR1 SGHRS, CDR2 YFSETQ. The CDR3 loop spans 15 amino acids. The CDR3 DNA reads TGCGCCAGCAGCCACCGGGACAGACTCACAGATACGCAGTATTTT. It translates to CASSHRDRLTDTQYF.

CDR3 nucleotide sequence: TGCAGCGTTGGGACCGGTACCCATAAAGAAGCTTTCTTT. It yields the protein CSVGTGTHKEAFF. The rearrangement joins TRBV29-1 to TRBJ1-1, with unresolved D. Germline V gives CDR1 SQVTM, CDR2 ANQGSEA. The CDR3 is 13 amino acids. The V and J ends lost 4 bases and 8 bases respectively, with 17 bases between them. The full variable domain, completed using reference TRBV29-1 and TRBJ1-1, is SAVISQKPSRDICQRGTSLTIQCQVDSQVTMMFWYRQQPGQSLTLIATANQGSEATYESGFVIDKFPISRPNLTFSTLTVSNMSPEDSSIYLCSVGTGTHKEAFFGQGTRLTVV.

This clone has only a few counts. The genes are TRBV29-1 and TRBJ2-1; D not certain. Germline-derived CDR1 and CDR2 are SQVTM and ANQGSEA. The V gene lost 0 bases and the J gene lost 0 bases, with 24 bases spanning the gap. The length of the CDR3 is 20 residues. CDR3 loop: CSVEDSEEVPAHSSYNEQFF. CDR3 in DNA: TGCAGCGTTGAAGATTCAGAAGAGGTACCTGCCCACAGCTCCTACAATGAGCAGTTCTTC.

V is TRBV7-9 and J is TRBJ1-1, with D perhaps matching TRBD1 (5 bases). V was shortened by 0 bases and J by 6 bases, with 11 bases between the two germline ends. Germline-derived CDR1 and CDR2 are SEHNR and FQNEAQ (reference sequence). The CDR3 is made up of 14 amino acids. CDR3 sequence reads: CASSLALGVAEAFF. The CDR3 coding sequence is TGTGCCAGCAGCTTAGCGTTAGGGGTGGCTGAAGCTTTCTTT. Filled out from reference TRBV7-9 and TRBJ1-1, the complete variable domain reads DTGVSQNPRHKITKRGQNVTFRCDPISEHNRLYWYRQTLGQGPEFLTYFQNEAQLEKSRLLSDRFSAERPKGSFSTLEIQRTEQGDSAMYLCASSLALGVAEAFFGQGTRLTVV.

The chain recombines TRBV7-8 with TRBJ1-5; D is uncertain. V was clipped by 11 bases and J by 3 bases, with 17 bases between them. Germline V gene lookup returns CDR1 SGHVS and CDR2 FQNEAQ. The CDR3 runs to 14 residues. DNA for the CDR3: TGTGCCTCACAACCCCACAGCGACAATCAGCCCCAGCATTTT. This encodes CASQPHSDNQPQHF. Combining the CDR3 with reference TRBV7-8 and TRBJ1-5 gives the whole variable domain GAGVSQSPRYKVAKRGQDVALRCDPISGHVSLFWYQQALGQGPEFLTYFQNEAQLDKSGLPSDRFFAERPEGSVSTLKIQRTQQEDSAVYLCASQPHSDNQPQHFGDGTRLSIL.

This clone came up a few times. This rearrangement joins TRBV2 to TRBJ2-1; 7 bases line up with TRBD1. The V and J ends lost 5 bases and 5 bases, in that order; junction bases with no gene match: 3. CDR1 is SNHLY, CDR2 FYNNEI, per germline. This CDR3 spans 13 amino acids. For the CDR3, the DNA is TGTGCCAGCAGTCAGGGACAGAACAATGAGCAGTTCTTC. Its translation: CASSQGQNNEQFF.

CDR3 in amino acids: CASSPRAGGSNTEAFF. The CDR3, as DNA: TGTGCCAGCAGCCCCAGGGCGGGAGGGTCCAACACTGAAGCTTTCTTT. J is TRBJ1-1 and V is TRBV7-9, with D possibly being TRBD1 (5 bases). CDR1 SEHNR and CDR2 FQNEAQ come from the germline V gene (reference sequence). Trimming stripped 5 bases from V and 2 bases from J, with 18 bases between. The length of the CDR3 is 16 residues.

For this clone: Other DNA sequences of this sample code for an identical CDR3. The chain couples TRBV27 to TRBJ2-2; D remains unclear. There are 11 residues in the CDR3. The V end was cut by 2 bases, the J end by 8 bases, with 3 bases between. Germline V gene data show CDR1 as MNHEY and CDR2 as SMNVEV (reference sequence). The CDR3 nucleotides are TGTGCCAGCAGTTTAGCGGGGGAGCTGTTTTTT. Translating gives CASSLAGELFF.

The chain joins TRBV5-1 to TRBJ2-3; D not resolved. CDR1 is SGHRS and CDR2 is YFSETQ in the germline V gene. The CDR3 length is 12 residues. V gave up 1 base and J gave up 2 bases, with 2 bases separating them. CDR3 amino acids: CASSLNTDTQYF. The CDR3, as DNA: TGCGCCAGCAGCTTGAACACAGATACGCAGTATTTT.

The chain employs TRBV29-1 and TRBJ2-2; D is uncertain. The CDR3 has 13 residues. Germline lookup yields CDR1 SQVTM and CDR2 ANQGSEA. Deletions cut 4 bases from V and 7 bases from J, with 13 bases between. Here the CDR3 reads CSVGGDTHGELFF. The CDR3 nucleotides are TGCAGCGTTGGTGGAGACACCCACGGGGAGCTGTTTTTT.

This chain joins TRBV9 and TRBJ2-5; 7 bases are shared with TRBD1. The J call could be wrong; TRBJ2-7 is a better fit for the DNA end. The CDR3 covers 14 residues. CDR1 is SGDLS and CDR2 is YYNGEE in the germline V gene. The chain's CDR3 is CASSVGQGPYEQYF. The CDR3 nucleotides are TGTGCCAGCAGCGTAGGACAGGGACCCTACGAGCAGTACTTC.

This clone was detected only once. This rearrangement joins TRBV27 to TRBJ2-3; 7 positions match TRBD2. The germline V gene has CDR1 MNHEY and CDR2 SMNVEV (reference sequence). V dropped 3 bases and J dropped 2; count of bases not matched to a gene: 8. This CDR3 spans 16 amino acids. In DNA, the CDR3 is TGTGCCAGCAGTTTCTCGAGCGGGGAGATCACAGATACGCAGTATTTT. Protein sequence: CASSFSSGEITDTQYF.

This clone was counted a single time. The CDR3 DNA follows: TGTGCCAGCACTCGTAGCGGGGGGGATCAAGAGACCCAGTACTTC. Its protein is CASTRSGGDQETQYF. The V gene is TRBV6-1, the J gene TRBJ2-5; 11 positions match TRBD2. Germline V gives CDR1 MNHNS, CDR2 SASEGT. V lost 7 bases and J lost 2; bases outside the gene matches: 6. This CDR3 spans 15 amino acids.

The CDR3 nucleotides read TGTGCCAGCAGCTCAACCGGGACTAGCGGCCGGCAAGAGACCCAGTACTTC. Translated, it gives CASSSTGTSGRQETQYF. This chain uses TRBV13 with TRBJ2-5, with 11 bases lining up with TRBD2. The CDR3 covers 17 residues. The trim removed 4 bases at V and 2 bases at J, leaving 9 bases unmatched. Looked up from germline, CDR1 is PRHDT and CDR2 is FYEKMQ (reference sequence).

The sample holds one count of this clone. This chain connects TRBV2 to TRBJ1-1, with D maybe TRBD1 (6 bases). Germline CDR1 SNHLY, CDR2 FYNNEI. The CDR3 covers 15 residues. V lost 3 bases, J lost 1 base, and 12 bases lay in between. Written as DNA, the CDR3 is TGTGCCAGCAGTGAGAGGACAGCGCCGAACACTGAAGCTTTCTTT. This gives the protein CASSERTAPNTEAFF.

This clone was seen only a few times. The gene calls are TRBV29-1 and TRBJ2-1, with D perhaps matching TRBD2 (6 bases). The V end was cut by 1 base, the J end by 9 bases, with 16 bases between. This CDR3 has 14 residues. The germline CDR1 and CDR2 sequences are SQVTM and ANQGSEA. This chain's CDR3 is CSVEGVGGVGEQFF. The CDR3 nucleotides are TGCAGCGTTGAAGGTGTTGGCGGGGTCGGTGAGCAGTTCTTC.

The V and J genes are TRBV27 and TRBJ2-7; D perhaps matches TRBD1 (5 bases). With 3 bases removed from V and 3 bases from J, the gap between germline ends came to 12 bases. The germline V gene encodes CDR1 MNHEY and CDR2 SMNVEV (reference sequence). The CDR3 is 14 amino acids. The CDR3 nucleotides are TGTGCCAGCAGTTTCAGGGATAAAGTCTACGAGCAGTACTTC. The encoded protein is CASSFRDKVYEQYF.

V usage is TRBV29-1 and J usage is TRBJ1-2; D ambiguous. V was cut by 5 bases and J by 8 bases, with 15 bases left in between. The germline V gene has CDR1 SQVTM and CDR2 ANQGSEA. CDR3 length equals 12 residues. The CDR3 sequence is CSVPGERGGYTF. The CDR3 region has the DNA TGCAGCGTTCCCGGGGAAAGAGGCGGCTACACCTTC.

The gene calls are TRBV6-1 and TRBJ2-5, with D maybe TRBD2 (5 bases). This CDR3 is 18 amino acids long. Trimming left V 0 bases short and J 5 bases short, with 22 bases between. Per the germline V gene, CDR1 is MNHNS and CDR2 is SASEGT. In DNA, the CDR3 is TGTGCCAGCAGTGAAGCGACCCCCTCGGAAGGACTGAAGGAGACCCAGTACTTC. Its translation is CASSEATPSEGLKETQYF.

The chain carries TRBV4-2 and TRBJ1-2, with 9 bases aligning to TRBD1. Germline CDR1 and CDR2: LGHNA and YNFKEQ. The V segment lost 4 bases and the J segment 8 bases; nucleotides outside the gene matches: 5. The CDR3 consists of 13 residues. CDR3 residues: CASSPGTGNGYTF. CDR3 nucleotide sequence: TGTGCCAGCAGCCCCGGGACAGGGAACGGCTACACCTTC.

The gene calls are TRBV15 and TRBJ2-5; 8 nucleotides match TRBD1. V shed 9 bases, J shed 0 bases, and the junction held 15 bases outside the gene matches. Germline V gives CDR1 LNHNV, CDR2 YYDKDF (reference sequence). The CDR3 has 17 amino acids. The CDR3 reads CATTSDRGVGYQETQYF. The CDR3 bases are TGTGCCACTACCAGCGACAGGGGTGTGGGGTACCAAGAGACCCAGTACTTC. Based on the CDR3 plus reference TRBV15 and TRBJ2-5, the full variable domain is DAMVIQNPRYQVTQFGKPVTLSCSQTLNHNVMYWYQQKSSQAPKLLFHYYDKDFNNEADTPDNFQSRRPNTSFCFLDIRSPGLGDTAMYLCATTSDRGVGYQETQYFGPGTRLLVL.